This TCR beta chain was documented in a study of blood T cell repertoires in COVID-19. Germline-derived CDR1 and CDR2 are WSHSY and SAAADI. This CDR3 spans 13 amino acids. Trimming stripped 2 bases from V and 5 bases from J, with 9 bases between. The repertoire was sequenced with immunoSEQ multiplex PCR; TCRdb's copy has only in-frame clones and lacks some. This sample has 75,000 to 95,000 clones; 85% occur once, and the top ten carry 18%. The gene calls are TRBV10-2 and TRBJ1-1, with D maybe TRBD1 (5 bases). The source is a man older than 75 with active or convalescent COVID-19. The source material was peripheral blood. The CDR3 DNA follows: TGCGCCAGCAGTGAGCTCAGGGTGACTGAAGCTTTCTTT. It yields the protein CASSELRVTEAFF.